This T cell receptor (beta chain) is from a study of a mutant IDH1 vaccine in newly diagnosed glioma. Looking at the study overall: Treated patients had a mean age of approximately 40 years and a sex split that was approximately 62% male and roughly 40% female. Therapy received beforehand was radiotherapy, temozolomide, or both, with most patients given both. The study, taken as a whole, reports: There seemed to be no relation between pseudoprogression and changes in top peripheral T cell clonotypes.

This sample's time point: baseline, week 1 (first vaccination visit). Treatment of the sample: pre-vaccination baseline after standard-of-care therapy. In the case of this clone: Its antigen remains unidentified.

Germline V gives CDR1 SEHNR, CDR2 FQNEAQ (reference sequence). The CDR3 has 12 residues. Trimming shortened V by 3 bases and J by 3 bases, and 5 bases separated the two germline ends. The data were produced by immunoSEQ multiplex PCR, yet TCRdb's version contains in-frame clones alone and is incomplete. The data hold under 65,000 clones, with about four fifths observed a single time. This specimen consisted of PBMCs, obtained from a glioma patient treated with radiotherapy, temozolomide or both. The receptor comes from a man aged 18 to 29 with glioma. The chain couples TRBV7-9 to TRBJ1-2; no clear D gene. CDR3: CASSFVYYGYTF. CDR3 sequence (DNA): TGTGCCAGCAGCTTTGTTTACTATGGCTACACCTTC.